This TCR beta chain is drawn from a study of T cells in Graves' hyperthyroidism and ophthalmopathy. The study, taken as a whole, reports: Appearing also in blood were most of the thyroid clonotypes expanded above 0.001.

Note on this clonotype: Antigen specificity is unknown.

PBMCs came from over 8.5 ml fresh peripheral blood. Authors of the study amplified TCR beta CDR3 regions from RNA transcripts. With the HTBI primer set, the TCR CDR3 went through a first round of RT-PCR. MiXCR was run by TCRdb on the multiplex PCR reads, yielding one entry per CDR3 protein. The sample lists hundreds of thousands of distinct CDR3 sequences; about 38% were seen once. The CDR3 contains 16 residues. V gave up 8 bases and J gave up 3 bases; unmatched junction bases: 16. From germline, CDR1 is SNHLY and CDR2 FYNNEI. The TCR sequence derives from a man aged 18 to 29 with Graves' hyperthyroidism. The chain has TRBV2 and TRBJ2-7; 7 bases map to TRBD1. The sequenced sample was blood. The CDR3 is CASSRLTDRAGYEQYF. CDR3 coding DNA: TGTGCCAGCTCACGACTTACCGACAGGGCAGGCTACGAGCAGTACTTC.